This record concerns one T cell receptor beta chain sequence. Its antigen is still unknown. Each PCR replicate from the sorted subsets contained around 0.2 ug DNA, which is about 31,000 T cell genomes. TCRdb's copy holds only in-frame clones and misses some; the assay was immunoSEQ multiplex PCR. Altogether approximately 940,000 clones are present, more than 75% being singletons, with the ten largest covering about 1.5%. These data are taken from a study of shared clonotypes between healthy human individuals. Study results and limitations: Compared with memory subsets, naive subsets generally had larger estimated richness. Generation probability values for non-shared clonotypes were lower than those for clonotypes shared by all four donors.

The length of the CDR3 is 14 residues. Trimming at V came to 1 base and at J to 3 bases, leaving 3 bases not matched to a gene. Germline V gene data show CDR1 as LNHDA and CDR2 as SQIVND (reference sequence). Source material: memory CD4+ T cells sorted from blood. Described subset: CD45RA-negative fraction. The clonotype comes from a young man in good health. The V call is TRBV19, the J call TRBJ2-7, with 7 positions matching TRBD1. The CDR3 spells CASSIVRDSYEQYF. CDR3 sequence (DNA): TGTGCCAGTAGTATAGTCCGGGACAGCTACGAGCAGTACTTC. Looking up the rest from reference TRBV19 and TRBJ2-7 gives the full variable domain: DGGITQSPKYLFRKEGQNVTLSCEQNLNHDAMYWYRQDPGQGLRLIYYSQIVNDFQKGDIAEGYSVSREKKESFPLTVTSAQKNPTAFYLCASSIVRDSYEQYFGPGTRLTVT.